The sample holds many counts of the clone carrying this T cell receptor (beta chain). The data are from a study of T cells in Graves' hyperthyroidism and ophthalmopathy. Uncontrolled infection, other autoimmune disease, pregnancy and lactation each barred patients from inclusion. TCR beta CDR3 region amplification was performed from RNA transcripts. During a first-round RT-PCR of the TCR CDR3, the HTBI primer set was used. TCRdb called the multiplex PCR reads again in MiXCR, with one record for every CDR3 protein. Here the sample spans 200,000 or so distinct CDR3 sequences, roughly a sixth being singletons. V shed 6 bases, J shed 2 bases, and the junction held 12 bases outside the gene matches. The CDR3 loop spans 17 amino acids. CDR1 and CDR2 (germline): MDHEN, SYDVKM.

The rearrangement links TRBV28 to TRBJ2-1; 8 positions agree with TRBD1. The sequence was collected from a woman aged 45-65 years with Graves' hyperthyroidism. The sequenced sample was blood. This CDR3 reads CASRDRERGSTYNEQFF. As DNA, the CDR3 is TGTGCCAGCAGGGACAGGGAGCGAGGTAGCACCTACAATGAGCAGTTCTTC.